This T cell receptor beta chain emerged from a study of technical replicates of blood from a few donors. Germline assignment: CDR1 SGDLS and CDR2 YYNGEE. V was pared by 3 bases and J by 7 bases, with 16 bases between. There are 14 residues in the CDR3. The table came from immunoSEQ multiplex PCR; TCRdb's copy has only in-frame clones and leaves some out. The data hold 85,000 to 100,000 clones, with roughly 96% observed a single time. This clone was counted a single time. The sequence was collected from a human donor in good health. The sample was T cells isolated from PBMCs. The chain recombines TRBV9 with TRBJ1-1, with D possibly TRBD1 on 5 matching bases. CDR3 loop: CASSAVTGGNEAFF. For the CDR3, the DNA is TGTGCCAGCAGCGCCGTGACGGGGGGGAATGAAGCTTTCTTT.